This record concerns one T cell receptor (beta chain) sequence. The data belong to a study of blood T cell repertoires in COVID-19. Across the whole study: PBMCs, B-cell-depleted T cells, or T cells were the source of the cDNA or gDNA that made up the material.

CDR3 length equals 14 residues. Trimming cost V 7 bases and J 8 bases; bases outside gene matches: 9. CDR1 and CDR2 (germline): SNHLY, FYNNEI. The protocol was immunoSEQ multiplex PCR, while the TCRdb copy is restricted to in-frame clones and leaves out a portion. The table has 280,000 or so clones, nearly 90% seen once. The specimen sequenced was PBMCs or T cells enriched from blood (not recorded which). The V gene is TRBV2, the J gene TRBJ2-4; 9 nucleotides match TRBD1. This TCR was sampled from a woman between 18 and 29 years old with acute COVID-19. This chain's CDR3 is CASNKGQGQDIQYF. CDR3 nucleotide sequence: TGTGCCAGCAACAAAGGACAGGGGCAGGACATTCAGTACTTC.